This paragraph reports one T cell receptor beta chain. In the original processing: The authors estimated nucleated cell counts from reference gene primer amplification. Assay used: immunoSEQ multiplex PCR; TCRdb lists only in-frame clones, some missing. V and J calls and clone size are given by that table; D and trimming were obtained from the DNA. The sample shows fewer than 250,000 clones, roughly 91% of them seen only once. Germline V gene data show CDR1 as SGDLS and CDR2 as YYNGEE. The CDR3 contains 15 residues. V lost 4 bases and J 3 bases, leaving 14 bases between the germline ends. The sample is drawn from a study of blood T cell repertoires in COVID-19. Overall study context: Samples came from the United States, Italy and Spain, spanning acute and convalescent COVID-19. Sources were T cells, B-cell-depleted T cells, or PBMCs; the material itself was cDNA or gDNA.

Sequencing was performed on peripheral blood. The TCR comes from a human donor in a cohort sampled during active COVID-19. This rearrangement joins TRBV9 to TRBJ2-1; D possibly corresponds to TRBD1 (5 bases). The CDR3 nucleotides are TGTGCCAGCAGCCCGGGCGCAGGGATCTACAATGAGCAGTTCTTC. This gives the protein CASSPGAGIYNEQFF.